The 3 T cell receptor beta chains in this list originate from one sample, sequenced in a study of cytomegalovirus exposure and HLA in healthy donors. Use of 60 Vbeta and 13 Jbeta primers characterized the PCR. Assay: immunoSEQ multiplex PCR; the TCRdb copy retains only in-frame clones and omits some. The sample holds some 120,000 clones, approximately 70% seen once. The material sequenced was PBMCs. Receptor source: a man under 40 in good health and CMV-seropositive.

The chain has TRBV5-1 and TRBJ2-3, with TRBD2 matching 10 bases. The V gene end was trimmed by 0 bases and the J gene end by 5 bases; junction bases not matched to a gene: 6. The germline gives CDR1 SGHRS, CDR2 YFSETQ. The CDR3 runs 16 residues. This CDR3 reads CASSLGSGGAIDTQYF. DNA of the CDR3: TGCGCCAGCAGCTTGGGCAGCGGGGGGGCTATAGATACGCAGTATTTT. The whole variable domain, filled in from reference TRBV5-1 and TRBJ2-3, reads KAGVTQTPRYLIKTRGQQVTLSCSPISGHRSVSWYQQTPGQGLQFLFEYFSETQRNKGNFPGRFSGRQFSNSRSEMNVSTLELGDSALYLCASSLGSGGAIDTQYFGPGTRLTVL.

This chain uses TRBV5-1 with TRBJ1-1; D remains ambiguous. With 0 bases removed from V and 0 bases from J, the gap between germline ends came to 15 bases. The CDR3 loop spans 17 amino acids. CDR1 is SGHRS and CDR2 is YFSETQ in the germline V gene. The chain's CDR3 is CASSLATQTRMNTEAFF. In nucleotides, the CDR3 is TGCGCCAGCAGCTTGGCCACCCAAACGAGAATGAACACTGAAGCTTTCTTT.

The V and J genes are TRBV7-9 and TRBJ2-5, with D possibly being TRBD2 (6 bases). Per the germline V gene, CDR1 is SEHNR and CDR2 is FQNEAQ (reference sequence). The CDR3 has 16 amino acids. Deletions cut 0 bases from V and 5 bases from J, with 16 bases between. CDR3 nucleotide sequence: TGTGCCAGCAGCTTAGCGACGGGACTCACCCGGGAGACCCAGTACTTC. As protein: CASSLATGLTRETQYF.